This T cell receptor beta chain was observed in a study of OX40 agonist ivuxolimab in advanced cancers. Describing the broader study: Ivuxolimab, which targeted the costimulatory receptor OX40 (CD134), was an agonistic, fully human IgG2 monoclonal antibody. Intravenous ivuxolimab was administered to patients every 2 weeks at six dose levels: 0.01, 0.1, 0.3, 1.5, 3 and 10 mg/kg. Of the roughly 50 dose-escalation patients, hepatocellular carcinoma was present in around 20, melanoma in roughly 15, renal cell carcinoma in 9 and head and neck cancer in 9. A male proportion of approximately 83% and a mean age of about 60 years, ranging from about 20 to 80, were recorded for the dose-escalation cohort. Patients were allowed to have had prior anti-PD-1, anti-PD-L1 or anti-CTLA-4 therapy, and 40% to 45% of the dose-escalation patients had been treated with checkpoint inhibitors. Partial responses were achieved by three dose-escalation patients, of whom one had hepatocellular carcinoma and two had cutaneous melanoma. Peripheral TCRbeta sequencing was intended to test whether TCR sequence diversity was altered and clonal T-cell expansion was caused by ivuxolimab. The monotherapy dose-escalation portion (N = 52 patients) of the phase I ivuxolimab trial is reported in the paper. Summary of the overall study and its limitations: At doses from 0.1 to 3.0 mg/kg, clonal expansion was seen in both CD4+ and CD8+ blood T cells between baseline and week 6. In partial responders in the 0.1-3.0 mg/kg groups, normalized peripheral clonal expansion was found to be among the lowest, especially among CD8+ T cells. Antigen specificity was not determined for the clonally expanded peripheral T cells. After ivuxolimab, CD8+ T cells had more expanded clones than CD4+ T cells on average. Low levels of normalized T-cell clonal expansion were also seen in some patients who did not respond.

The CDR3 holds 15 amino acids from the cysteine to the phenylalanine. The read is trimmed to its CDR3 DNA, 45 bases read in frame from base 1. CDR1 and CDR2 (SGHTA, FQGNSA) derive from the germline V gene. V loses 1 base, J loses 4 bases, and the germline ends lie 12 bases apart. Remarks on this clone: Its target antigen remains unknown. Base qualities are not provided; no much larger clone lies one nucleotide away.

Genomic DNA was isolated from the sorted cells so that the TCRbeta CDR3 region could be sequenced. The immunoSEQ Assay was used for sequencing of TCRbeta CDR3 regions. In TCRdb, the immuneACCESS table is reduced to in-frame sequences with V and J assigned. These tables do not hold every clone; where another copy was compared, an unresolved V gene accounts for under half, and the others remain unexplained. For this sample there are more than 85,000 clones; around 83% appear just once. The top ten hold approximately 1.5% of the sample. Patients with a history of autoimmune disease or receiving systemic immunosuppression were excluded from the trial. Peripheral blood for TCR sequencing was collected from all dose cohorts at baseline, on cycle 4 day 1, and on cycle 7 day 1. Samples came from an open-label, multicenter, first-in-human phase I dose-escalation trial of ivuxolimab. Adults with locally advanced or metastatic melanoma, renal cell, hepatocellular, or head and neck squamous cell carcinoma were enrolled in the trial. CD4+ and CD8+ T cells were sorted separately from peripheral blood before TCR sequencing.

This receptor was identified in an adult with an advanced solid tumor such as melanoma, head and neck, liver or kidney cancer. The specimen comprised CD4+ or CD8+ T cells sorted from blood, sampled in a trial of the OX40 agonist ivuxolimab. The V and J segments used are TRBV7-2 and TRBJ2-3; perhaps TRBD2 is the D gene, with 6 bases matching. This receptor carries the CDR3 CASSLGGAGADTQYF. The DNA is TGTGCCAGCAGCTTAGGTGGAGCGGGCGCAGATACGCAGTATTTT.